This paragraph reports one T cell receptor beta chain. This record comes from a study of monozygotic twins with cystic fibrosis. CDR3 length: 14 residues. Germline V gene sequence: CDR1 ENHRY, CDR2 SYGVKD. With 5 bases clipped from V and 4 bases from J, the junction kept 5 bases outside the gene matches. Sequencing used immunoSEQ multiplex PCR; TCRdb keeps in-frame clones, though not all of them. This table holds approximately 36,000 clones, about 89% found once. The chain recombines TRBV10-3 with TRBJ1-5; 7 nucleotides line up with TRBD1. Sequencing was performed on blood. This sequence originates from a boy aged 2 to 9 with cystic fibrosis. DNA for the CDR3: TGTGCCATCAGTACCGACAGGGATAATCAGCCCCAGCATTTT. Translation: CAISTDRDNQPQHF.